This is a list of T cell receptor beta chains from one sample in a study of cytomegalovirus exposure and HLA in healthy donors. Repertoires were generated with immunoSEQ multiplex PCR, while TCRdb's copy carries only in-frame clones and drops some. This sample contains 75,000 to 80,000 clones. The sample comprised PBMCs. The receptor source for this set is a man between 18 and 29 years old in good health and CMV-seropositive. The CDR3 runs from the conserved cysteine through the conserved F or W. The order of the fields is J gene, D gene, V gene, CDR3 DNA, CDR3 protein. The D gene is left open where the match is weak.

TRBJ2-2 | TRBD1 | TRBV5-6 | TGTGCCAGCAGCTGGATGACCGGGACAGGGGGCACCGGGGAGCTGTTTTTT | CASSWMTGTGGTGELFF
TRBJ2-3 | - | TRBV30 | TGTGCCTGGAGTGCCCCTGGCACAGATACGCAGTATTTT | CAWSAPGTDTQYF
TRBJ2-6 | - | TRBV5-1 | TGCGCCAGCAGCTTGCCAGGTTCTGGGGCCAACGTCCTGACTTTC | CASSLPGSGANVLTF
TRBJ2-7 | - | TRBV5-4 | TGTGCCAGCAGCCGAGACTCCTACGAGCAGTACTTC | CASSRDSYEQYF
TRBJ2-7 | TRBD1 | TRBV15 | TGTGCCACCAAACCGGGACAGGGGCACTACGAGCAGTACTTC | CATKPGQGHYEQYF
TRBJ2-2 | - | TRBV7-9 | TGTGCCAGCAGCTTACCGACCGGGGAGCTGTTTTTT | CASSLPTGELFF
TRBJ1-1 | - | TRBV20-1 | TGCAGTGCCCACATATACACTGAAGCTTTCTTT | CSAHIYTEAFF
TRBJ2-4 | - | TRBV7-3 | TGTGCCAGCAGCAAAGGGGGGACAGCGGGCATTCAGTACTTC | CASSKGGTAGIQYF
TRBJ2-3 | - | TRBV27 | TGTGCCAGCAGTTTTCATTCCAGCACAGATACGCAGTATTTT | CASSFHSSTDTQYF
TRBJ1-2 | TRBD1 | TRBV29-1 | TGCAGCTTCCGACAGGGGCTTAACTATGGCTACACCTTC | CSFRQGLNYGYTF
TRBJ2-2 | - | TRBV30 | TGTGCCTGGAACCTAAAGGGGAGGAAGAGCACCGGGGAGCTGTTTTTT | CAWNLKGRKSTGELFF
TRBJ1-3 | TRBD1 | TRBV6-5 | TGTGCCAGCTCCTCAGGGGGAGACTCTGGAAACACCATATATTTT | CASSSGGDSGNTIYF
TRBJ2-5 | TRBD2 | TRBV30 | TGTGCCTGGAGCGACATACCCTGGACTAGCCCCCAAGTCACCCAGTACTTC | CAWSDIPWTSPQVTQYF
TRBJ2-4 | TRBD1 | TRBV5-1 | TGCGCCAGCAGCACAGACAGGGGTTCCTCTCAGTACTTC | CASSTDRGSSQYF
TRBJ1-6 | - | TRBV7-9 | TGTGCCAGCAGCTGGGGGGTCGGGGAAGGAACTATCACCCTCCACTTT | CASSWGVGEGTITLHF
TRBJ2-5 | - | TRBV28 | TGTGCCAGCAGACCTAGCTGGTCAGAGACCCAGTACTTC | CASRPSWSETQYF
TRBJ1-1 | - | TRBV5-1 | TGCGCCAGCAGCTTCGACGGGAGACCCATGAACACTGAAGCTTTCTTT | CASSFDGRPMNTEAFF
TRBJ1-1 | - | TRBV28 | TGTGCCAGCAGTTTACTCGGTGAGGACACTGAAGCTTTCTTT | CASSLLGEDTEAFF
TRBJ2-2 | TRBD2 | TRBV5-1 | TGCGCCAGCAGCTTGGTGGGAGGGGCCAACACCGGGGAGCTGTTTTTT | CASSLVGGANTGELFF
TRBJ1-1 | TRBD1 | TRBV5-4 | TGTGCCAGCAGCTCCCCGGGACAGGGGAACACTGAAGCTTTCTTT | CASSSPGQGNTEAFF
TRBJ1-2 | - | TRBV20-1 | TGCAGTGCCCCACGGTCTGGTGGCTACACCTTC | CSAPRSGGYTF
TRBJ2-2 | - | TRBV7-9 | TGTGCCAGCAGCTCTCCCCCCGGGGAGCTGTTTTTT | CASSSPPGELFF
TRBJ1-5 | - | TRBV19 | TGTGCCAGTAGTATCTTCGGAGGAGGGCAGCCCCAGCATTTT | CASSIFGGGQPQHF
TRBJ1-1 | - | TRBV11-2 | TGTGCCAGCAGCTCTCGTGGGACACAGAACACTGAAGCTTTCTTT | CASSSRGTQNTEAFF
TRBJ1-1 | TRBD1 | TRBV7-9 | TGTGCCAGCAGCCTCGTAGGGGGCATGAACACTGAAGTTTTCTTT | CASSLVGGMNTEVFF
TRBJ1-1 | - | TRBV7-9 | TGTGCCAGCAGCCCTGGGCCAGGGAACACTGAAGCTTTCTTT | CASSPGPGNTEAFF
TRBJ2-1 | - | TRBV7-9 | TGTGCCAGCAGCTTAGGTGGGGGCTTCTCCTACAATGAGCAGTTCTTC | CASSLGGGFSYNEQFF
TRBJ1-1 | - | TRBV14 | TGTGCCAGCAGCCCGCCCCCGGACAAAGTGAACACTGAAGCTTTCTTT | CASSPPPDKVNTEAFF
TRBJ2-7 | - | TRBV7-9 | TGTGCCAGCAGCTTATTTCCCCGGGAGAGTCACTACGAGCAGTACTTC | CASSLFPRESHYEQYF
TRBJ1-4 | - | TRBV19 | TGTGCCAGTAGTCTCCAGGGTCGTCGAAAAGAAAAACTGTTTTTT | CASSLQGRRKEKLFF
TRBJ2-1 | TRBD2 | TRBV6-4 | TGTGCCAGCAGTGACTCTGGGACTAGCTCCTACAATGAGCAGTTCTTC | CASSDSGTSSYNEQFF
TRBJ1-2 | - | TRBV28 | TGTGCCAGCAAATACAGGGATGGCTACACCTTC | CASKYRDGYTF
TRBJ2-5 | TRBD2 | TRBV10-1 | TGCGCCAACCACACGTTGGCGGGGGGCCTCCAAGAGACCCAGTACTTC | CANHTLAGGLQETQYF
TRBJ2-2 | TRBD1 | TRBV7-8 | TGTGCCAGCAGCTCTAACAGGGGCGACACCGGGGAGCTGTTTTTT | CASSSNRGDTGELFF
TRBJ2-7 | TRBD2 | TRBV9 | TGTGCCAGCAGCGTAGGTCCTAGCGGGAGGGCCTACGAGCAGTACTTC | CASSVGPSGRAYEQYF
TRBJ2-5 | - | TRBV19 | TGTGCCAGTAGTATAAAGGGGGAGACCCAGTACTTC | CASSIKGETQYF
TRBJ1-1 | - | TRBV7-9 | TGTGCCAGCAGCTTGGACAGTGGAGAGGACACTGAAGCTTTCTTT | CASSLDSGEDTEAFF
TRBJ1-2 | TRBD1 | TRBV25-1 | TGTGCCAGTCAATCTTTCTCAGGGGGCCTCGGAGGCTACACCTTC | CASQSFSGGLGGYTF
TRBJ2-6 | TRBD1 | TRBV5-1 | TGCGCCAGCAGCTTGGCCGAGAGACAGGGGGTTTCTGGGGCCAACGTCCTGACTTTC | CASSLAERQGVSGANVLTF
TRBJ2-7 | - | TRBV5-6 | TGTGCCAGCAGCTTTAGGGGGCGGGGTTCCTACGAGCAGTACTTC | CASSFRGRGSYEQYF
TRBJ1-1 | - | TRBV2 | TGTGCCAGCAGTCCGGGACAATCAACTGTTGAAGCTTTCTTT | CASSPGQSTVEAFF
TRBJ1-2 | - | TRBV29-1 | TGCAGCGCCGTCAGGGGCCCCGATGGCTACACCTTC | CSAVRGPDGYTF
TRBJ1-5 | - | TRBV18 | TGTGCCAGCTCACCGTCCGGGGGAGGTCAGCCCCAGCATTTT | CASSPSGGGQPQHF
TRBJ1-5 | TRBD1 | TRBV6-1 | TGTGCCAGCAGTGGTAACAGGGGCGGCAATCAGCCCCAGCATTTT | CASSGNRGGNQPQHF
TRBJ2-7 | - | TRBV28 | TGTGCCAGCAGTTTGGGGGGAATGACCTACGAGCAGTACTTC | CASSLGGMTYEQYF
TRBJ1-1 | - | TRBV28 | TGTGCCAGCTCTTCTGCGGGCGTAGAAGCTTTCTTT | CASSSAGVEAFF
TRBJ2-6 | - | TRBV28 | TGTGCCAGCAGTACACAGTATGGGGCCAACGTCCTGACTTTC | CASSTQYGANVLTF
TRBJ1-5 | - | TRBV5-1 | TGCGCCAGCAGCTGGGATCCACAGGGCCAGCCCCAGCATTTT | CASSWDPQGQPQHF
TRBJ2-3 | - | TRBV28 | TGTGCCAGCAGACTCGGCGGGGCCGCAGATACGCAGTATTTT | CASRLGGAADTQYF
TRBJ1-1 | - | TRBV7-2 | TGTGCCAGCAGCCTCCGGACGGACATGAACACTGAAGCTTTCTTT | CASSLRTDMNTEAFF
TRBJ2-5 | - | TRBV4-2 | TGTGCCAGCAGCCAATTTACAGGGAACCAAGAGACCCAGTACTTC | CASSQFTGNQETQYF
TRBJ1-1 | TRBD1 | TRBV11-2 | TGTGCCAGCAGCTGGGACAGGGGAGAAGCTTTCTTT | CASSWDRGEAFF
TRBJ1-6 | - | TRBV19 | TGTGCCAGTAGTCTCGGACAGCTGCCCCTCCACTTT | CASSLGQLPLHF
TRBJ2-7 | - | TRBV10-3 | TGTGCCATCAGTGAGCAGGTGGGAGCCTACGAGCAGTACTTC | CAISEQVGAYEQYF
TRBJ2-3 | - | TRBV6-1 | TGTGCCAGCAGTGAACAGCTTAGCAGCACAGATACGCAGTATTTT | CASSEQLSSTDTQYF
TRBJ2-1 | - | TRBV27 | TGTGCCAGCAGTTTGGGTGGGAGCTACAATGAGCAGTTCTTC | CASSLGGSYNEQFF
TRBJ2-2 | - | TRBV5-1 | TGCGCCAGCAGCCTCGCGAGACGGGGCACCGGGGAGCTGTTTTTT | CASSLARRGTGELFF
TRBJ2-3 | TRBD1 | TRBV28 | TGTGCCAGCAACTTCCCTCTAGATCAGGGGGCGGACACAGATACGCAGTATTTT | CASNFPLDQGADTDTQYF
TRBJ1-2 | - | TRBV5-4 | TGTGCCAGCAGCTCCCGAGTGGGGCTTGAGGACTATGGCTACACCTTC | CASSSRVGLEDYGYTF